This is a list of T cell receptor beta chains from one sample in a study of cytomegalovirus exposure and HLA in healthy donors. The assay was immunoSEQ multiplex PCR, and TCRdb's table has in-frame clones only and misses some. Counted here are 95,000 to 110,000 clones, more than 75% occurring once; the ten biggest clones make up less than 3%. Sequencing input: PBMCs. The receptors derive from a young man in good health and CMV-seropositive. Each CDR3 is given with its conserved first and last residue. Fields, in order: D gene, clone size, J gene, V gene, CDR3 DNA, CDR3 protein. The D gene is left open where the match is weak. Expanded clones are given a class, and other clones once, few, many or no size at all.

. | . | TRBJ2-2 | TRBV6-5 | TGTGCCAGCAGCCGTAAGGGACAGAACACCGGGGAGCTGTTTTTT | CASSRKGQNTGELFF
. | . | TRBJ1-1 | TRBV9 | TGTGCCAGCACCCCCCTACGGAGGCCTGAAGCTTTCTTT | CASTPLRRPEAFF
TRBD1 | . | TRBJ1-2 | TRBV28 | TGTGCCAGCAGTGGCTGGACAGGGGAGATCCATGGCTACACCTTC | CASSGWTGEIHGYTF
. | . | TRBJ1-6 | TRBV11-3 | TGTGCCAGCAGCCTCGCGAGCTCCTATAATTCACCCCTCCACTTT | CASSLASSYNSPLHF
. | once | TRBJ1-5 | TRBV2 | TGTGCCAGCAGCCTGTTCGGGGGAAGGAGCAATCAGCCCCAGCATTTT | CASSLFGGRSNQPQHF
TRBD2 | . | TRBJ2-3 | TRBV9 | TGTGCCAGCAGCATCGCGGGGGATACAGATACGCAGTATTTT | CASSIAGDTDTQYF
. | . | TRBJ2-5 | TRBV11-1 | TGTGCCAGCAGCACCCGGGACATAGAGACCCAGTACTTC | CASSTRDIETQYF
TRBD1 | once | TRBJ1-1 | TRBV10-2 | TGCGCCAGCAGAGATACGACAGGGCGTACTGAAGCTTTCTTT | CASRDTTGRTEAFF
. | . | TRBJ2-6 | TRBV27 | TGTGCCAGCAGTCTCGCCCCTGGGGCCAACGGCCTGACTTTC | CASSLAPGANGLTF
. | . | TRBJ1-4 | TRBV7-2 | TGTGCCAGCAGCTTTTCGGACAGTCGAGAAAAACTGTTTTTT | CASSFSDSREKLFF
TRBD1 | . | TRBJ1-5 | TRBV19 | TGTGCCAGTAGCCAAACAGGGGGCAAAGGCAATCAGCCCCAGCATTTT | CASSQTGGKGNQPQHF
. | . | TRBJ1-1 | TRBV10-1 | TGCGCCAGCCAGGACTCGGTGCCAGGGGCTTACAGACCTGAAGCTTTCTTT | CASQDSVPGAYRPEAFF
. | . | TRBJ2-4 | TRBV6-5 | TGTGCCGTAAGGGACTTAGCCAAAAACAGTCAGTACTTC | CAVRDLAKNSQYF
. | . | TRBJ1-2 | TRBV10-3 | TGTGCCATCAGTGAAGTGGCAGACTATGGCTACACCTTC | CAISEVADYGYTF
. | . | TRBJ2-3 | TRBV4-1 | TGCGCCAGCAGCCAAGAACTTCACAGGGGCACAGATACGCAGTATTTT | CASSQELHRGTDTQYF
TRBD1 | . | TRBJ2-7 | TRBV27 | TGTGCCAGCAGTCACAGGGGGCCCGGCGAGCAGTACTTC | CASSHRGPGEQYF
. | . | TRBJ2-3 | TRBV5-1 | TGCGCCAGCAGCTTGTCCCAGAACACAGATACGCAGTATTTT | CASSLSQNTDTQYF
. | . | TRBJ1-3 | TRBV11-3 | TGTGCCAGCAGCTCTAGGACTGGAAACACCATATATTTT | CASSSRTGNTIYF
. | . | TRBJ1-1 | TRBV6-6 | TGTGCCAGCAGAGAGGCAGTCGGGACTGAAGCTTTCTTT | CASREAVGTEAFF
. | . | TRBJ1-1 | TRBV10-3 | TGTGCCATCAGTGTTAACCAGGGAAACACTGAAGCTTTCTTT | CAISVNQGNTEAFF
TRBD1 | . | TRBJ1-1 | TRBV6-5 | TGTGCCAGCAGGGACAGGGGAAGGGTTACTGAAGCTTTCTTT | CASRDRGRVTEAFF
. | . | TRBJ1-6 | TRBV13 | TGTGCCAGCAGCTCTGGACTGAATTCACCCCTCCACTTT | CASSSGLNSPLHF
. | few | TRBJ1-3 | TRBV29-1 | TGCAGCGCCGGGACTACCGGAAACACCATATATTTT | CSAGTTGNTIYF
TRBD1 | . | TRBJ2-5 | TRBV11-2 | TGTGCCAGCAGTCTCGGGACAGTTCAAGAGACCCAGTACTTC | CASSLGTVQETQYF
TRBD1 | few | TRBJ2-1 | TRBV10-1 | TGCGCCAGCGCGGGACAGGGGCACAGTGAGCAGTTCTTC | CASAGQGHSEQFF
TRBD1 | . | TRBJ2-4 | TRBV10-3 | TGTGCCATCAGTGAGTTAGCCGGGACAGGGTTGAACATTCAGTACTTC | CAISELAGTGLNIQYF
TRBD1 | . | TRBJ1-5 | TRBV4-1 | TGCGCCAGCAGACCGGGACAGGGGAGAAGGGTAGATCAGCCCCAGCATTTT | CASRPGQGRRVDQPQHF
. | . | TRBJ1-3 | TRBV7-8 | TGTGCCAGCAGCTTAAGGGCCCCGGGGGTCGGAAACACCATATATTTT | CASSLRAPGVGNTIYF
TRBD1 | once | TRBJ2-2 | TRBV5-6 | TGTGCCAGCAGCTTGGGCCAGGGGGCCCGGGCCGGGGAGCTGTTTTTT | CASSLGQGARAGELFF
TRBD1 | . | TRBJ1-2 | TRBV10-1 | TGCGCCAGCAGTCCGGGACAGAAATATGGCTACACCTTC | CASSPGQKYGYTF
TRBD2 | . | TRBJ2-5 | TRBV29-1 | TGCAGCGTTGGGACTAGCGGGGGGGCTGAAGAGACCCAGTACTTC | CSVGTSGGAEETQYF
. | . | TRBJ1-5 | TRBV2 | TGTGCCAGCCAACAGGGTGGTCAGCCCCAGCATTTT | CASQQGGQPQHF
. | . | TRBJ1-2 | TRBV6-5 | TGTGCCAGCAGTTTGACAGATCGGAGTTATGGCTACACCTTC | CASSLTDRSYGYTF
TRBD1 | few | TRBJ1-6 | TRBV5-5 | TGTGCCAGCAGCCTAGGGACAGGCCTAAATTCACCCCTCCACTTT | CASSLGTGLNSPLHF
TRBD1 | few | TRBJ1-2 | TRBV7-2 | TGTGCCAGCAGCCGGCTGGGGGACAGCTATGGCTACACCTTC | CASSRLGDSYGYTF
. | . | TRBJ2-1 | TRBV10-3 | TGTGCCATCAGGGCCACGGAGGATGAGCAGTTCTTC | CAIRATEDEQFF
. | . | TRBJ2-7 | TRBV19 | TGTGCCAGTAGGCCACAGGGACGTGGGGACGAGCAGTACTTC | CASRPQGRGDEQYF
TRBD2 | . | TRBJ2-1 | TRBV2 | TGTGCCAGCAGGTCCCGGCGGGGGGCAATCAATGAGCAGTTCTTC | CASRSRRGAINEQFF
. | few | TRBJ1-5 | TRBV6-6 | TGTGCCACCAGACCGGGGGGGCAGGGTCAGCCCCAGCATTTT | CATRPGGQGQPQHF
. | . | TRBJ1-5 | TRBV9 | TGTGCCAGCAGCGAGGGGACTCCAAATCAGCCCCAGCATTTT | CASSEGTPNQPQHF